This TCR beta chain comes out of a study of shared clonotypes between healthy human individuals. Repertoires were generated with immunoSEQ multiplex PCR, while TCRdb's copy carries only in-frame clones and drops some. Of about 2,200,000 clones listed, just over 90% are singletons. As defined, naive CD8 cells were CD45RO-negative and positively selected for CCR7, with terminally differentiated effector memory CD45RA+ cells excluded. Germline lookup yields CDR1 SGHAT and CDR2 FQNNGV. The CDR3 is 17 amino acids. Trimming removed 3 bases from V and 3 bases from J, with 21 bases in between. The chain carries TRBV11-2 and TRBJ2-7; D perhaps matches TRBD1 (5 bases). Sequencing input: naive CD8+ T cells from PBMCs. The clonotype comes from a young man in good health. Some clones in this sample may be carry-over from other donors' samples. The CDR3 spells CASSFGVGDSLLYEQYF. The DNA of the CDR3 is TGTGCCAGCAGCTTTGGGGTAGGAGACAGCCTACTCTACGAGCAGTACTTC.